A single sample is the source of the 19 T cell receptor beta chains below, sequenced in a study of cytomegalovirus exposure and HLA in healthy donors. Produced via immunoSEQ multiplex PCR; TCRdb's table is partial and in-frame only. The repertoire consists of 150,000 to 200,000 clones, with roughly nine tenths occurring once and the leading ten covering 3%. Material for sequencing was PBMCs. The receptors stem from a woman younger than 35 in good health and CMV-seropositive.

The rearrangement uses TRBV7-8 and TRBJ2-1; TRBD2 matches at 7 bases. From germline, CDR1 is SGHVS and CDR2 FQNEAQ. The CDR3 has 15 residues. V shed 2 bases, J shed 4 bases, and the junction held 5 bases outside the gene matches. CDR3 nucleotide sequence: TGTGCCAGCAGCTTAACGCCTAGCGGTTACAATGAGCAGTTCTTC. Translated, it gives CASSLTPSGYNEQFF.

This clone was seen a few times. This chain connects TRBV2 to TRBJ1-6; 9 bases line up with TRBD1. Germline values: CDR1 SNHLY, CDR2 FYNNEI. Losses at the gene ends were 6 bases for V and 1 base for J; bases not matched to a gene: 4. The CDR3 covers 16 residues. The CDR3 bases are TGTGCCAGCAGAGGGACAGGGAATTCCTATAATTCACCCCTCCACTTT. Protein: CASRGTGNSYNSPLHF.

The chain employs TRBV7-2 and TRBJ1-5; unclear D gene. The CDR3 consists of 16 residues. Germline V gives CDR1 SGHTA, CDR2 FQGNSA. V gave up 0 bases and J gave up 0 bases, with 9 bases separating them. DNA of the CDR3: TGTGCCAGCAGCTTAGCGCCAACCGGTAGCAATCAGCCCCAGCATTTT. The encoded protein is CASSLAPTGSNQPQHF. Full variable domain (outside the CDR3, taken from reference TRBV7-2 and TRBJ1-5): GAGVSQSPSNKVTEKGKDVELRCDPISGHTALYWYRQSLGQGLEFLIYFQGNSAPDKSGLPSDRFSAERTGGSVSTLTIQRTQQEDSAVYLCASSLAPTGSNQPQHFGDGTRLSIL.

The chain has TRBV7-2 and TRBJ2-4; 7 nucleotides line up with TRBD2. The germline CDR1 and CDR2 sequences are SGHTA and FQGNSA. The CDR3 contains 15 residues. V was clipped by 4 bases and J by 8 bases; unmatched bases: 11. This chain's CDR3 is CASSSPLASVDIQYF. CDR3 nucleotide sequence: TGTGCCAGCAGCTCCCCACTAGCGAGCGTCGACATTCAGTACTTC.

The rearrangement joins TRBV13 to TRBJ2-3; D uncertain. The CDR3 totals 11 residues. In germline, CDR1 is PRHDT, CDR2 FYEKMQ (reference sequence). Trimming took off 7 bases at V and 2 bases at J, with 4 bases between the two ends. In nucleotides, the CDR3 is TGTGCCAGCACCTACACAGATACGCAGTATTTT. It encodes CASTYTDTQYF.

CDR3 nucleotides: TGTGCCAGCTCACCGCCGGGACACCTCTCTGGAAACACCATATATTTT. Amino acid sequence: CASSPPGHLSGNTIYF. The gene calls are TRBV18 and TRBJ1-3; TRBD1 is a possible D gene (6 bases). CDR3 length: 16 amino acids. The germline V and J ends were trimmed by 3 bases and 0 bases, with 12 bases remaining between them. The germline V gene has CDR1 KGHSH and CDR2 LQKENI.

The chain links TRBV7-2 to TRBJ2-1; possible D gene TRBD2, 6 bases. Germline loops: CDR1 SGHTA, CDR2 FQGNSA. V lost 5 bases, J lost 9 bases, and 14 bases lay in between. This CDR3 has 13 residues. CDR3 bases: TGTGCCAGCAGCCCCCAGGTGGGGGGTGAGCAGTTCTTC. Translation gives CASSPQVGGEQFF.

The chain is built from TRBV6-5 and TRBJ2-7, with D tentatively TRBD2 (5 bases). CDR1 MNHEY and CDR2 SVGAGI come from the germline V gene. This CDR3 region has 12 residues. V gave up 6 bases and J gave up 2 bases, with 8 bases separating them. The CDR3, as DNA: TGTGCCAGCAGAGGACTCCCCTACGAGCAGTACTTC. This encodes CASRGLPYEQYF.

This sequence joins TRBV6-4 and TRBJ2-1; maybe TRBD2 (6 bases). The CDR3 has 15 residues. V dropped 2 bases and J dropped 4 bases, with 12 bases sitting between them. Germline CDR1 MRHNA, CDR2 SNTAGT. The CDR3 region has the DNA TGTGCCAGCAGTGACGAGGCGGGGTCTTACAATGAGCAGTTCTTC. It is translated as CASSDEAGSYNEQFF.

The chain is built from TRBV18 and TRBJ2-5; D might be TRBD2 (6 bases). Trimming pared 5 bases from V and 5 bases from J, leaving 15 bases between. Germline loops: CDR1 KGHSH, CDR2 LQKENI. CDR3 length: 14 residues. The CDR3 nucleotides are TGTGCCAGCTCAGGAGGGCCAGCCGCGGAGACCCAGTACTTC. It translates to CASSGGPAAETQYF. Full variable domain (outside the CDR3, taken from reference TRBV18 and TRBJ2-5): NAGVMQNPRHLVRRRGQEARLRCSPMKGHSHVYWYRQLPEEGLKFMVYLQKENIIDESGMPKERFSAEFPKEGPSILRIQQVVRGDSAAYFCASSGGPAAETQYFGPGTRLLVL.

This clone was recorded a few times. The chain uses TRBV18 and TRBJ2-7, with 7 bases fitting TRBD1. The V and J ends lost 5 bases and 4 bases, in that order; junction bases with no gene match: 5. The V gene's germline CDR1 is KGHSH and CDR2 LQKENI. The CDR3 runs 13 residues. The CDR3 DNA follows: TGTGCCAGCTCAACGACAGGGAGTTACGAGCAGTACTTC. This translates into CASSTTGSYEQYF.

V and J are TRBV28 and TRBJ1-1; the D gene is possibly TRBD1 (5 bases). CDR1 is MDHEN, CDR2 SYDVKM, per germline. This CDR3 is 16 amino acids long. Trimming took 6 bases from V and 7 from J, leaving 24 bases between them. CDR3 coding DNA: TGTGCCAGCAGCCTCCCAGAGGCGGGGGGGGGAATTGAAGCTTTCTTT. It is translated as CASSLPEAGGGIEAFF.

V gene TRBV6-6 combines with J gene TRBJ1-5; D not resolved. The CDR3 covers 15 residues. V shed 6 bases and J shed 3 bases, with 15 bases lying between them. Germline CDR1 reads MNHNY; CDR2 reads SVGAGI (reference sequence). The CDR3, as DNA: TGTGCCAGCAGAAAAGGAGGGCAGGACAATCAGCCCCAGCATTTT. It is translated as CASRKGGQDNQPQHF.

The genes are TRBV10-3 and TRBJ1-2, with 7 bases that match TRBD1. The V gene's germline CDR1 is ENHRY and CDR2 SYGVKD. The CDR3 covers 14 residues. V lost 2 bases and J lost 4; bases outside the gene matches: 4. The CDR3 is CAISEKGQTYGYTF. As DNA, the CDR3 is TGTGCCATCAGTGAGAAGGGACAGACCTATGGCTACACCTTC.

V usage is TRBV7-3 and J usage is TRBJ2-1, with 7 positions matching TRBD1. CDR1 is SGHTA and CDR2 is FQGTGA in the germline V gene. The CDR3 spans 14 residues. V trimming: 5 bases; J trimming: 9 bases; junction bases outside the gene matches: 10. The CDR3 DNA sequence: TGTGCCAGCAGCCCGGACCCAGGGGGAGCTGAGCAGTTCTTC. This translates into CASSPDPGGAEQFF.

The V gene is TRBV5-1, the J gene TRBJ1-6, with D unresolved. The CDR3 spans 13 residues. The V and J ends lost 0 bases and 7 bases respectively, with 5 bases between them. Germline V gene lookup returns CDR1 SGHRS and CDR2 YFSETQ. CDR3 bases: TGCGCCAGCAGCTTGGAGAGAAATTCACCCCTCCACTTT. Its translation is CASSLERNSPLHF.

CDR3 DNA: TGTGCCAGCAGTTTTGAACAGGGGGCTGGGACTGAAGCTTTCTTT. Protein sequence: CASSFEQGAGTEAFF. This sequence joins TRBV2 and TRBJ1-1, with 9 bases lining up with TRBD1. The CDR3 runs to 15 residues. Germline loops: CDR1 SNHLY, CDR2 FYNNEI. Trimming took 5 bases from V and 5 from J; bases not matched to a gene: 9. The variable domain in full, completed from reference TRBV2 and TRBJ1-1, reads EPEVTQTPSHQVTQMGQEVILRCVPISNHLYFYWYRQILGQKVEFLVSFYNNEISEKSEIFDDQFSVERPDGSNFTLKIRSTKLEDSAMYFCASSFEQGAGTEAFFGQGTRLTVV.

The rearrangement uses TRBV29-1 and TRBJ1-1, with D tentatively TRBD1 (5 bases). Per germline, CDR1 SQVTM and CDR2 ANQGSEA. V lost 1 base and J 10 bases, leaving 16 bases between the germline ends. This CDR3 is built from 13 residues. The CDR3 nucleotides are TGCAGCGTTGAAGTAACTGGGGGGGTGGTAGCTTTCTTT. It is translated as CSVEVTGGVVAFF.

The chain uses TRBV11-3 and TRBJ1-1; unclear D gene. Germline CDR1 and CDR2: SGHNT and YENEEA. The germline V and J ends were trimmed by 3 bases and 0 bases, with 20 bases remaining between them. The CDR3 consists of 18 residues. CDR3 DNA: TGTGCCAGCAGCTTCGGGGAAAGGACGCCTCGACTGAACACTGAAGCTTTCTTT. It translates to CASSFGERTPRLNTEAFF.